This T cell receptor (beta chain) is drawn from a study of shared clonotypes between healthy human individuals. Study-wide results and limits: Clonotype sharing among donors likely depends on sequencing depth. Memory subsets generally showed smaller estimated richness than naive subsets did.

The input for sorted-subset replicate PCRs was about 0.2 ug DNA, 25,000 to 30,000 T cell genomes. The table came from immunoSEQ multiplex PCR; TCRdb's copy has only in-frame clones and leaves some out. The table includes roughly 2.2 million clones, over 85% detected once. The CDR3 covers 13 residues. Trimming cost V 6 bases and J 4 bases, with 11 bases left between them. Looked up from germline, CDR1 is SGHAT and CDR2 is FQNNGV. Points on this clone: Antigen unknown.

This clonotype originated in a man between 18 and 29 years old in good health. Some clones in this sample may be carry-over from other donors' samples. The chain has TRBV11-2 and TRBJ2-3; D gene ambiguous. The sample consisted of naive CD4+ T cells from PBMCs. Subset in this sample: CD45RA+ positively selected. The CDR3 loop is CASSRRPPDTQYF. In DNA form, the CDR3 reads TGTGCCAGCAGTAGGCGCCCTCCAGATACGCAGTATTTT.